This TCR beta chain was retrieved from a study of blood T cell repertoires in COVID-19. Study details: Samples taken during acute and convalescent COVID-19 were collected in the United States, Italy and Spain. The cDNA or gDNA used as material had been derived from T cells, B-cell-depleted T cells, or PBMCs.

Method: immunoSEQ multiplex PCR; TCRdb's copy keeps in-frame clones and lacks some. The sample records roughly 53,000 clones, about nine tenths being singletons. Germline assignment: CDR1 SGHNT and CDR2 YYREEE (reference sequence). The CDR3 consists of 13 residues. V was pared by 0 bases and J by 6 bases, with 8 bases between. The chain carries TRBV5-4 and TRBJ2-3; no clear D. This receptor was identified in a woman in her thirties or forties with active COVID-19. The sequenced material came from peripheral blood. CDR3 nucleotides: TGTGCCAGCAGCTTGGATGGCTCCGATACGCAGTATTTT. Translation: CASSLDGSDTQYF.